These 22 T cell receptor beta chains share one sample of origin, sequenced in a study of blood T cells in healthy people across ages. Then a second PCR, running roughly 6 to 12 cycles, was carried out with a sample-barcoded 5' primer and a J-beta primer mix. TCRdb redid the calling of the 5' RACE reads with MiXCR, one entry per CDR3 protein. The data contain about 1,800,000 distinct CDR3 sequences, roughly 30% of them singletons. The source material was blood. These receptors were taken from a woman aged 25 to 45 in good health.

The rearrangement joins TRBV28 to TRBJ2-1; D is perhaps TRBD1 (6 bases). Trimming took off 6 bases at V and 4 bases at J, with 16 bases between the two ends. CDR1 and CDR2 (germline): MDHEN, SYDVKM. The CDR3 runs to 15 residues. In nucleotides, the CDR3 is TGTGCCAGCAGCATGGGCAGGGGCCTGTACAATGAGCAGTTCTTC. Protein: CASSMGRGLYNEQFF. Combining the CDR3 with reference TRBV28 and TRBJ2-1 gives the whole variable domain DVKVTQSSRYLVKRTGEKVFLECVQDMDHENMFWYRQDPGLGLRLIYFSYDVKMKEKGDIPEGYSVSREKKERFSLILESASTNQTSMYLCASSMGRGLYNEQFFGPGTRLTVL.

Comment on this clonotype: It may be a read error: a sequence one base away is much more abundant. The chain joins TRBV20-1 to TRBJ2-1, with TRBD2 identical over 8 bases. After removal of 0 bases from V and 6 bases from J, the junction contained 10 bases not matched to a gene. Germline V gives CDR1 DFQATT, CDR2 SNEGSKA (reference sequence). CDR3 size: 16 residues. CDR3 DNA sequence: TGCAGTGCTAGAGATACCGGGACTAGGGTTGGCAATGAGCAGTTCTTC. It codes for CSARDTGTRVGNEQFF.

This clonotype was seen ten or more times. CDR3 sequence reads: CSALLDGLQETQYF. The DNA for the CDR3 is TGCAGTGCTCTCCTAGATGGGCTCCAAGAGACCCAGTACTTC. The chain uses TRBV20-1 and TRBJ2-5; D remains ambiguous. The V gene's germline CDR1 is DFQATT and CDR2 SNEGSKA (reference sequence). V was trimmed by 5 bases and J by 1 base, leaving 14 bases between them. This CDR3 has 14 residues.

This chain uses TRBV14 with TRBJ2-1; the match to TRBD2 covers 7 bases. The CDR3 contains 15 residues. The V and J ends lost 2 bases and 3 bases, in that order; junction bases with no gene match: 4. Germline CDR1 reads SGHDN; CDR2 reads FVKESK. This CDR3 reads CASSQSSGLYNEQFF. In DNA form, the CDR3 reads TGTGCCAGCAGCCAATCTAGCGGTCTCTACAATGAGCAGTTCTTC. Drawing the rest from reference TRBV14 and TRBJ2-1, the complete variable domain is EAGVTQFPSHSVIEKGQTVTLRCDPISGHDNLYWYRRVMGKEIKFLLHFVKESKQDESGMPNNRFLAERTGGTYSTLKVQPAELEDSGVYFCASSQSSGLYNEQFFGPGTRLTVL.

In this sample, this clonotype turned up a few times. Written as DNA, the CDR3 is TGTGCCAGCAAGGCGTACAATGAGCAGTTCTTC. This codes for CASKAYNEQFF. The chain has TRBV7-9 and TRBJ2-1; D unresolved. The CDR3 extends over 11 amino acids. V gave up 7 bases and J gave up 4 bases, with 5 bases separating them. The germline V gene encodes CDR1 SEHNR and CDR2 FQNEAQ (reference sequence). Full variable domain (remainder filled in from reference TRBV7-9 and TRBJ2-1): DTGVSQNPRHKITKRGQNVTFRCDPISEHNRLYWYRQTLGQGPEFLTYFQNEAQLEKSRLLSDRFSAERPKGSFSTLEIQRTEQGDSAMYLCASKAYNEQFFGPGTRLTVL.

This chain connects TRBV10-3 to TRBJ2-3, with D possibly matching TRBD2 (5 bases). This CDR3 has 16 residues. With 0 bases removed from V and 2 bases from J, the gap between germline ends came to 12 bases. CDR1 is ENHRY, CDR2 SYGVKD, per germline. The CDR3 nucleotides read TGTGCCATCAGTGAGTCCTCGGGGATTCCCACAGATACGCAGTATTTT. Protein product: CAISESSGIPTDTQYF.

This clonotype was counted only a few times. This rearrangement joins TRBV5-1 to TRBJ2-1; possibly TRBD1 for D (6 bases). The V end was cut by 5 bases, the J end by 3 bases, with 12 bases between. This CDR3 contains 14 residues. CDR1 and CDR2 (germline): SGHRS, YFSETQ. The CDR3 nucleotides are TGCGCCAGCAGTAGAGGACAGTACTACAATGAGCAGTTCTTC. As protein: CASSRGQYYNEQFF.

The sample holds a few counts of this clonotype. V is TRBV6-1 and J is TRBJ1-4; D might be TRBD1 (6 bases). V shed 11 bases and J shed 8 bases, with 18 bases lying between them. Per the germline V gene, CDR1 is MNHNS and CDR2 is SASEGT. The CDR3 contains 13 residues. CDR3 in amino acids: CAANRDPSEKLFF. The CDR3 nucleotides read TGTGCCGCAAACAGGGATCCTTCCGAAAAACTGTTTTTT.

CDR3 nucleotide sequence: TGTGCCACCGAATCGGAATATAGCAATCAGCCCCAGCATTTT. Encoded protein: CATESEYSNQPQHF. The rearrangement joins TRBV19 to TRBJ1-5; D is unresolved. Germline loops: CDR1 LNHDA, CDR2 SQIVND (reference sequence). V lost 10 bases to trimming and J lost 0 bases, with 13 bases between them. The CDR3 is made up of 14 amino acids.

This clonotype was counted between two and nine times. This chain's CDR3 is CASSRGALTYEQYF. The CDR3 DNA sequence: TGTGCCAGCAGCCGGGGGGCCCTAACCTACGAGCAGTACTTC. The J gene is TRBJ2-7, the V gene TRBV3-1; either TRBD1 or TRBD2 may supply D (6 bases each). The ends were cut back, 4 bases at V and 2 bases at J, with 12 bases in the middle. Germline assignment: CDR1 LGHDT and CDR2 YNNKEL (reference sequence). The CDR3 sequence is 14 residues long.

The genes are TRBV4-1 and TRBJ1-6, with unresolved D. Germline lookup yields CDR1 MGHRA and CDR2 YSYEKL. Trimming removed 0 bases from V and 9 bases from J, with 9 bases in between. The CDR3 consists of 14 residues. As DNA, the CDR3 is TGCGCCAGCAGCCAAGAAAGTCCGGGTTCACCCCTCCACTTT. Protein sequence: CASSQESPGSPLHF.

A remark on this clonotype: Germline is not matched at one junction end, which may reflect a read error. The J gene is TRBJ1-1, the V gene TRBV12-3 or TRBV12-4, with D hard to call. The CDR3 contains 14 residues. The CDR3 nucleotides are TGTGCCAGCAGATTAGGCGGTGGTGCAGAAGAAGCTTTCTTT. This encodes CASRLGGGAEEAFF.

The chain employs TRBV5-1 and TRBJ1-2; 7 nucleotides agree with TRBD1. V gave up 3 bases and J gave up 6 bases; unmatched junction bases: 17. CDR1 and CDR2 (germline): SGHRS, YFSETQ. This CDR3 has 17 residues. CDR3 in amino acids: CASSSVANSDRDDGYTF. For the CDR3, the DNA is TGCGCCAGCAGCTCGGTCGCAAACTCTGACAGGGACGATGGCTACACCTTC.

This clonotype has ten or more counts. This sequence joins TRBV24-1 and TRBJ2-6, with D uncertain. The ends were cut back, 6 bases at V and 0 bases at J, with 5 bases in the middle. Germline V lookup: CDR1 KGHDR, CDR2 SFDVKD. The CDR3 loop spans 14 amino acids. The CDR3 spells CATSSSSGANVLTF. The CDR3, as DNA: TGTGCCACCAGTTCCTCCTCTGGGGCCAACGTCCTGACTTTC.

This clonotype was detected only a few times. The gene calls are TRBV4-1 and TRBJ2-4; maybe TRBD1 (5 bases). The J call is in doubt because the DNA end fits TRBJ2-5 better. The length of the CDR3 is 15 residues. Germline CDR1 is MGHRA and CDR2 is YSYEKL. CDR3 protein: CASSQVRQGAKTQYF. The DNA of the CDR3 is TGCGCCAGCAGCCAAGTCCGACAAGGGGCGAAGACCCAGTACTTC.

This clonotype came up a few times. This chain uses TRBV4-2 with TRBJ2-1; 8 bases match TRBD2. The trim removed 1 base at V and 9 bases at J, leaving 11 bases unmatched. Germline CDR1 LGHNA, CDR2 YNFKEQ. The CDR3 is 16 residues long. CDR3 amino acids: CASSQADDGGASEQFF. The CDR3 nucleotides read TGTGCCAGCAGCCAAGCTGATGACGGGGGGGCATCTGAGCAGTTCTTC.

V and J are TRBV5-1 and TRBJ2-2; 12 bases map to TRBD1. The J segment lost 5 bases and the V segment lost 4 bases, leaving 6 bases of the junction unmatched. Germline V gene lookup returns CDR1 SGHRS and CDR2 YFSETQ. This CDR3 comprises 16 residues. CDR3 bases: TGCGCCAGCAGCCTGGGACAGGGGGCCGGTACCGGGGAGCTGTTTTTT. Translated: CASSLGQGAGTGELFF.

This clonotype showed up many times. The genes are TRBV7-2 and TRBJ1-2; D is ambiguous. Trimming shortened V by 1 base and J by 4 bases, and 16 bases separated the two germline ends. Germline V gives CDR1 SGHTA, CDR2 FQGNSA. The CDR3 is made up of 16 amino acids. The CDR3 coding sequence is TGTGCCAGCAGCTTAGGCTCGAGGCTTGCGGGCTATGGCTACACCTTC. This translates into CASSLGSRLAGYGYTF.

This clonotype has only a few counts. The rearrangement uses TRBV5-1 and TRBJ1-5, with 8 bases aligning to TRBD1. Trimming at V came to 5 bases and at J to 7 bases, leaving 11 bases not matched to a gene. In germline, CDR1 is SGHRS, CDR2 YFSETQ. This CDR3 contains 15 residues. The CDR3: CASRWYPGTGQPQHF. As DNA, the CDR3 is TGCGCCAGCAGGTGGTATCCAGGGACAGGCCAGCCCCAGCATTTT. Variable domain in full (rest from reference TRBV5-1 and TRBJ1-5): KAGVTQTPRYLIKTRGQQVTLSCSPISGHRSVSWYQQTPGQGLQFLFEYFSETQRNKGNFPGRFSGRQFSNSRSEMNVSTLELGDSALYLCASRWYPGTGQPQHFGDGTRLSIL.

The J gene is TRBJ2-1, the V gene TRBV5-1; 10 positions match TRBD1. CDR1 is SGHRS, CDR2 YFSETQ, per germline. The V segment lost 4 bases and the J segment 7 bases; nucleotides outside the gene matches: 5. The length of the CDR3 is 14 residues. The CDR3 DNA follows: TGCGCCAGCAGCGTCCCGGGACAGGGGAATGAGCAGTTCTTC. Translation gives CASSVPGQGNEQFF.

This clonotype was found many times. The genes are TRBV24-1 and TRBJ2-1; 9 bases align to TRBD2. The CDR3 has 15 residues. Germline CDR1 is KGHDR and CDR2 is SFDVKD. Trimming cost V 7 bases and J 4 bases; bases outside gene matches: 7. In nucleotides, the CDR3 is TGTGCCACCAGCCCGGTGGCGGGGGGGTACAATGAGCAGTTCTTC. This gives the protein CATSPVAGGYNEQFF.

Only a few counts were recorded for this clonotype. One junction end does not reproduce the germline sequence, and a read error may be involved. This chain links TRBV29-1 with TRBJ2-7, with a possible D match to TRBD2 (6 bases). Germline CDR1 is SQVTM and CDR2 is ANQGSEA. The CDR3 contains 12 residues. CDR3 protein: CNVSGESYEQYF. The DNA for the CDR3 is TGCAACGTTTCGGGGGAGTCCTACGAGCAGTACTTC.